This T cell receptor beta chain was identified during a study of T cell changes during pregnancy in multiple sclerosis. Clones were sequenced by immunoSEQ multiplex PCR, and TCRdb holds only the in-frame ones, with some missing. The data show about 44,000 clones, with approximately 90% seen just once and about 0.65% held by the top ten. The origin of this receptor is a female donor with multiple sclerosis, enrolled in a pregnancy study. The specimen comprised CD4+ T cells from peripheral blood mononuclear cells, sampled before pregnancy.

This CDR3 is CASSSHRAQNLNYGYTF. In nucleotides, the CDR3 is TGTGCCAGTAGTAGCCACAGGGCACAGAACCTTAACTATGGCTACACCTTC. The chain combines TRBV19 with TRBJ1-2; perhaps TRBD1 as D (6 bases). The CDR3 covers 17 residues. Germline V gene sequence: CDR1 LNHDA, CDR2 SQIVND (reference sequence). V shed 4 bases and J shed 1 base, with 19 bases lying between them. Complete variable domain (other parts from reference TRBV19 and TRBJ1-2): DGGITQSPKYLFRKEGQNVTLSCEQNLNHDAMYWYRQDPGQGLRLIYYSQIVNDFQKGDIAEGYSVSREKKESFPLTVTSAQKNPTAFYLCASSSHRAQNLNYGYTFGSGTRLTVV.